Below, 2 T cell receptor beta chains from the same sample are listed, as sequenced in a study of Ad26.COV2.S vaccination and SARS-CoV-2 variants. Treatment described: some 20 received Ad26.COV2.S at low or high dose, single or two shots; five or six received placebo; per-sample allocation not given. Vaccine and placebo recipients were sampled on day 63 after the first injection. Method: immunoSEQ multiplex PCR; TCRdb's copy keeps in-frame clones and lacks some. The sample lists some 520,000 clones, approximately 90% occurring once. The sample here was peripheral blood, taken in a trial of Ad26.COV2.S vaccine versus placebo. These receptors originate from a person between 18 and 65 years old who received the Ad26.COV2.S COVID-19 vaccine or a placebo.

CDR3 amino acids: CAWSRLANEQFF. Here the CDR3 DNA reads TGTGCCTGGAGCCGCCTAGCCAATGAGCAGTTCTTC. This chain connects TRBV30 to TRBJ2-1, with a weak D call TRBD2 (5 bases). V lost 3 bases to trimming and J lost 6 bases, with 9 bases between them. CDR1 is GTSNPN and CDR2 is SVGIG in the germline V gene (reference sequence). The CDR3 contains 12 residues.

This clone was recorded once. The chain joins TRBV2 to TRBJ2-5; a weak D match, TRBD2 (6 bases). V dropped 10 bases and J dropped 4 bases, with 13 bases sitting between them. The CDR3 consists of 12 residues. Germline V gene sequence: CDR1 SNHLY, CDR2 FYNNEI. The CDR3 is CATGEVGETQYF. DNA for the CDR3: TGTGCCACCGGGGAGGTCGGAGAGACCCAGTACTTC.